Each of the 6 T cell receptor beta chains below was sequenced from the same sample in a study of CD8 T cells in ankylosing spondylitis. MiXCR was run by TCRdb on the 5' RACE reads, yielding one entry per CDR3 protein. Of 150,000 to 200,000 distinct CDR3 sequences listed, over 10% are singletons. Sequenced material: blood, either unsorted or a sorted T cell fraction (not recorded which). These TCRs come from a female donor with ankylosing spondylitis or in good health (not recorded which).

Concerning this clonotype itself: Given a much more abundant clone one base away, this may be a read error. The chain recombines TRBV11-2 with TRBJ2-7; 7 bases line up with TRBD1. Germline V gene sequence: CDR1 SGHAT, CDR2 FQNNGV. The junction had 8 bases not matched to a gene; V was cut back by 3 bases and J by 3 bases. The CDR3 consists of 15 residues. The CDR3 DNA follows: TGTGCCAGCAGCTTCGGTCCCACAGGGGACTACGAGCAGTACTTC. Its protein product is CASSFGPTGDYEQYF.

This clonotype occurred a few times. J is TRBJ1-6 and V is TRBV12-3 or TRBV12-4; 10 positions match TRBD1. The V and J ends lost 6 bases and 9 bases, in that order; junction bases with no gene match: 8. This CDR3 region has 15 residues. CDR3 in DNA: TGTGCCAGCAGAACCGGGACAGGGGCAGGTTCACCCCTCCACTTT. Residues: CASRTGTGAGSPLHF.

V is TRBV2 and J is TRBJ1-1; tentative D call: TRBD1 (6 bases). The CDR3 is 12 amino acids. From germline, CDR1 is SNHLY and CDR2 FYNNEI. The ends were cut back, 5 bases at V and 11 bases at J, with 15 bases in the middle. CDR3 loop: CASSSQGSVAFF. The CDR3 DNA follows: TGTGCCAGCAGTTCGCAGGGGAGTGTCGCTTTCTTT.

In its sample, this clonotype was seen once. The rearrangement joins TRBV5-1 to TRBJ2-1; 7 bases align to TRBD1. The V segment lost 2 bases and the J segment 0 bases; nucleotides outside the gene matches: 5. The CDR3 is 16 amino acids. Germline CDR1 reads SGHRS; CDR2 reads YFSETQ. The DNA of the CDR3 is TGCGCCAGCAGCTTAGCGACAGGGAGCTCCTACAATGAGCAGTTCTTC. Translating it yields CASSLATGSSYNEQFF.

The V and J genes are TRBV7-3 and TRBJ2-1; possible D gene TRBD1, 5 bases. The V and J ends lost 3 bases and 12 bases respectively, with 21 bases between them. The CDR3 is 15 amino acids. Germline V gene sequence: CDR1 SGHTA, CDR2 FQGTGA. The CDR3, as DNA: TGTGCCAGCAGCTTTTTAGGTGTAGGGGATCAGACGCAGTTCTTC. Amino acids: CASSFLGVGDQTQFF.

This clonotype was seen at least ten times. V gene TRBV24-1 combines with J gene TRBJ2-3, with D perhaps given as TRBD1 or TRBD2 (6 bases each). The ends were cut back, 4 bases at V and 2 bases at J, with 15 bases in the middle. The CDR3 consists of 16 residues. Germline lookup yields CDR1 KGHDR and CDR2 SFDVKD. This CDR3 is CATSDFGGGNTDTQYF. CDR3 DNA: TGTGCCACCAGTGACTTCGGAGGGGGAAACACAGATACGCAGTATTTT.